This T cell receptor (beta chain) appears in the sequencing data of a study of blood T cell repertoires in COVID-19. Turning to the study itself: From the United States, Italy and Spain came samples of acute and convalescent COVID-19.

How the authors handled the data: Amplifying reference gene primers gave estimates of nucleated cell counts. Repertoires were generated with immunoSEQ multiplex PCR, while TCRdb's copy carries only in-frame clones and drops some. That table gives V, J and clone size, and the DNA gave D and trimming. Here the sample spans 130,000 to 150,000 clones, 85% being singletons. CDR1 is SGHTA, CDR2 FQGNSA, per germline. V shed 1 base and J 6 bases; nucleotides not matched to a gene: 5. The CDR3 consists of 14 residues. Sequencing was done on a sample of peripheral blood. The V and J genes are TRBV7-2 and TRBJ1-2, with 7 bases that match TRBD1. This TCR was sampled from a woman between 40 and 55 years old with active or convalescent COVID-19. The CDR3 DNA reads TGTGCCAGCAGCTTAGGCAACAGGGGAAATGGCTACACCTTC. Encoded protein: CASSLGNRGNGYTF.